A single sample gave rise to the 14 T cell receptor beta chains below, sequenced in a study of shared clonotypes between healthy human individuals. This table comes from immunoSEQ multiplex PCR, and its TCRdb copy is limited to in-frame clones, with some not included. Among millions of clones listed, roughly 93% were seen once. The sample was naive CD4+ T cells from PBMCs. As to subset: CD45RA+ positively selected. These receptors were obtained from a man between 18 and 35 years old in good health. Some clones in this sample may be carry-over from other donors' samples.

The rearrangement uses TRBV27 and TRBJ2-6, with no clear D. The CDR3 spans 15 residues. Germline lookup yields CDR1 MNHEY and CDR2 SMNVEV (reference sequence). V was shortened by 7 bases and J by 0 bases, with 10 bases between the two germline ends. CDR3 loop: CASNPGSSGANVLTF. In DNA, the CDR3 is TGTGCCAGCAACCCGGGTAGCTCTGGGGCCAACGTCCTGACTTTC.

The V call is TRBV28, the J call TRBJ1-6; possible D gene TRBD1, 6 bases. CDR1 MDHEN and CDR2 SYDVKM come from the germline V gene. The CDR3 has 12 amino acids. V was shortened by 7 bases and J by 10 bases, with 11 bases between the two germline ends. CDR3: CASTQGYSPLHF. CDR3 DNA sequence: TGTGCCAGCACCCAGGGGTACTCACCCCTCCACTTT.

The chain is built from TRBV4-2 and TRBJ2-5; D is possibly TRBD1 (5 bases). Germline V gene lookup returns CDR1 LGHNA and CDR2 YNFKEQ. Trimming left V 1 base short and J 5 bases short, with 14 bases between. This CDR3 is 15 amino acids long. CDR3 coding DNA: TGTGCCAGCAGCCAAGGCCTAACAGGATCGGAGACCCAGTACTTC. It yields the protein CASSQGLTGSETQYF.

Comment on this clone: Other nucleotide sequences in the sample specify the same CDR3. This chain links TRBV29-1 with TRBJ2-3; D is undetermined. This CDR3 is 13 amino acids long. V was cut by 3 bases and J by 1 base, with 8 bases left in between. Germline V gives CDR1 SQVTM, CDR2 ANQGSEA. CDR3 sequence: CSVDGGGTDTQYF. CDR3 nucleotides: TGCAGCGTTGACGGCGGAGGCACAGATACGCAGTATTTT.

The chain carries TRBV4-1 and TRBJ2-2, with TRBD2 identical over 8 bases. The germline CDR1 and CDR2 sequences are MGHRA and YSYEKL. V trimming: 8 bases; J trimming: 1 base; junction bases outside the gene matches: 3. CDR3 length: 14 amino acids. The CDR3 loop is CASPTSGNTGELFF. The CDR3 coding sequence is TGCGCCAGCCCTACTAGCGGGAACACCGGGGAGCTGTTTTTT.

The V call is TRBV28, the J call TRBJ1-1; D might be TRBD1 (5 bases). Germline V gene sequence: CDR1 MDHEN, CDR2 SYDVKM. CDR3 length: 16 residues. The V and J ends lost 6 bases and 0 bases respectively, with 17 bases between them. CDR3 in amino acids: CASRGTWGTLNTEAFF. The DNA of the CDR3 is TGTGCCAGCAGGGGGACCTGGGGCACCTTGAACACTGAAGCTTTCTTT.

The CDR3 sequence: CASRGTESQETQYF. CDR3 coding DNA: TGTGCCAGCAGGGGGACAGAGAGTCAAGAGACCCAGTACTTC. This chain connects TRBV2 to TRBJ2-5; TRBD1 aligns across 7 bases. Losses at the gene ends were 6 bases for V and 2 bases for J; bases not matched to a gene: 6. The CDR3 is 14 amino acids. From germline, CDR1 is SNHLY and CDR2 FYNNEI.

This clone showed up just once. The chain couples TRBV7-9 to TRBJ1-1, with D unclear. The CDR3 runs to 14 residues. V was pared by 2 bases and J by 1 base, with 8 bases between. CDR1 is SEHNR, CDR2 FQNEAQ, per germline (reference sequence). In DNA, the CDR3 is TGTGCCAGCAGCTTAATGGGTTCGAACACTGAAGCTTTCTTT. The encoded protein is CASSLMGSNTEAFF.

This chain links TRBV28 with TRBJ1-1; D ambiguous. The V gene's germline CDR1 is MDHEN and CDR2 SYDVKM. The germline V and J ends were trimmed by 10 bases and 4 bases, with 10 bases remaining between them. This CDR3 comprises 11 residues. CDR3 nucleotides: TGTGCCACGCTTTTAAGCACTGAAGCTTTCTTT. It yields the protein CATLLSTEAFF.

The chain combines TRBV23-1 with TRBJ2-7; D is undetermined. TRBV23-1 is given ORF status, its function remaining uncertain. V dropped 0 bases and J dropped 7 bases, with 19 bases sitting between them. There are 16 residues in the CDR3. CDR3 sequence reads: CASSQSKRKSQDEQYF. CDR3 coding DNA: TGCGCCAGCAGTCAATCGAAGAGGAAATCCCAGGATGAGCAGTACTTC.

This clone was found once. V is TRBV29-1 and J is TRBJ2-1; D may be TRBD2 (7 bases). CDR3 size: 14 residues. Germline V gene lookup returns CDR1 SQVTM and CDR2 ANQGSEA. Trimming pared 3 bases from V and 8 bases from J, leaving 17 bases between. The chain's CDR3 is CSVDNRGAVDEQFF. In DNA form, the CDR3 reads TGCAGCGTTGATAACCGGGGGGCTGTGGATGAGCAGTTCTTC.

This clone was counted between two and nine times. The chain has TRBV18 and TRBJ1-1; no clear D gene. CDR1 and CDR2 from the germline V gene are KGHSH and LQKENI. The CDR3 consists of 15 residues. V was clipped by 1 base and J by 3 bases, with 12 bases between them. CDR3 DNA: TGTGCCAGCTCACCACGGTCCGGGGTTGACACTGAAGCTTTCTTT. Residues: CASSPRSGVDTEAFF.

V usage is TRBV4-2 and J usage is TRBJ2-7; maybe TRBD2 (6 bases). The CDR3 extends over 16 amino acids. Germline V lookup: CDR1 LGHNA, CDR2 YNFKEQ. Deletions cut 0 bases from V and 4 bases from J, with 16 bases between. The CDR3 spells CASSQDPDGGIYEQYF. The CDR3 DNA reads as TGTGCCAGCAGCCAAGATCCCGACGGAGGGATTTACGAGCAGTACTTC.

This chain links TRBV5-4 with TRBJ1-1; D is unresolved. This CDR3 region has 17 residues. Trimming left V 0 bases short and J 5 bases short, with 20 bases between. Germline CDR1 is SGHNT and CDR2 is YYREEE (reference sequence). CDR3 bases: TGTGCCAGCAGCTTGGGCCAAGCCCAAAATCCGGGGACTGAAGCTTTCTTT. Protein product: CASSLGQAQNPGTEAFF.